This TCR beta chain was sequenced during a study of T-cell reconstitution after alpha-beta-depleted transplantation in children. Overall study findings and caveats: A year had passed since transplant, and T-cell counts and diversity by then came mostly from newly produced T cells. Several hundred expanded graft clones reportedly were the source of alpha-beta T cells about two months after transplant. The study traced high day-60 TCRbeta diversity in some patients to surviving recipient T cells and thymic progenitors.

Unique molecular identifiers were incorporated when the TCRbeta library was constructed. TCRdb called the PCR reads again in MiXCR, with one record for every CDR3 protein. The sample has hundreds of thousands of distinct CDR3 sequences; roughly 13% are singletons. As concerns this clonotype: The antigen remains undetermined.

The CDR3 loop spans 14 amino acids. Deletions cut 0 bases from V and 4 bases from J, with 10 bases between. Germline V CDR1 and CDR2: MGHRA, YSYEKL. The TCR comes from a male patient between 10 and 17 years old who had a stem cell transplant for acute myeloid leukemia, so the T cells may come from the graft donor. The input for sequencing was PBMCs, mostly from graft donor cells, taken 360 days after TCRalphabeta/CD19-depleted stem cell transplant. This chain joins TRBV4-1 and TRBJ2-7; D is perhaps TRBD2 (6 bases). The CDR3 sequence: CASSQDAGNYEQYF. The CDR3 DNA reads as TGCGCCAGCAGCCAAGACGCGGGAAATTACGAGCAGTACTTC.